The source of this T cell receptor (beta chain) is a study of blood T cells in healthy people across ages. Study conclusions and caveats: In long-lived donors, naive CD4+ cell counts and diversity exceeded those of aged donors. As age increased, TCR beta diversity per million T cells fell in a roughly linear fashion.

Combining a sample-barcoded 5' primer with a J-beta primer mix, a second PCR ran for roughly 6 to 11 cycles. TCRdb re-derived calls from the 5' RACE reads in MiXCR, one entry per CDR3 protein. This table has 650,000 to 700,000 distinct CDR3 sequences, less than 40% appearing once. Each sample yielded at least 6.5 million isolated PBMCs. The CDR3 covers 17 residues. The J segment lost 1 base and the V segment lost 1 base, leaving 6 bases of the junction unmatched. Germline CDR1 reads SQVTM; CDR2 reads ANQGSEA. As concerns this clonotype: Its antigen is unidentified.

The clonotype was recovered from a woman of 80 years or more in good health. The J gene is TRBJ2-1, the V gene TRBV29-1; 11 nucleotides agree with TRBD1. The sequenced sample consisted of blood. In nucleotides, the CDR3 is TGCAGCGTTGAAGGGACAGGGGGCGGGGGGTCCTACAATGAGCAGTTCTTC. Translated, it gives CSVEGTGGGGSYNEQFF.